These 27 T cell receptor beta chains share one sample of origin, sequenced in a study of OX40 agonist ivuxolimab in advanced cancers. Here immunoSEQ multiplex PCR was the method, and the copy in TCRdb shows in-frame clones only, minus some. The sample consists of roughly 69,000 clones, less than 95% of them appearing once. Sample: CD4+ or CD8+ T cells sorted from blood, taken in a trial of the OX40 agonist ivuxolimab. The receptors originated from an adult with an advanced solid tumor such as melanoma, head and neck, liver or kidney cancer.

The chain links TRBV6-5 to TRBJ2-7; 7 bases map to TRBD2. This CDR3 is built from 14 residues. Losses at the gene ends were 4 bases for V and 4 bases for J; bases not matched to a gene: 7. Germline CDR1 and CDR2: MNHEY and SVGAGI. Here the CDR3 reads CASSSLAGAYEQYF. The CDR3 nucleotides are TGTGCCAGCAGTTCCCTGGCGGGAGCATACGAGCAGTACTTC.

This sequence joins TRBV7-9 and TRBJ1-2; D call uncertain. Germline V gives CDR1 SEHNR, CDR2 FQNEAQ (reference sequence). V shed 0 bases and J shed 7 bases, with 9 bases lying between them. This CDR3 has 13 amino acids. The CDR3 coding sequence is TGTGCCAGCAGCTTAGCGGCCGAGCCTGGCTACACCTTC. Translation: CASSLAAEPGYTF.

This clone was counted only a few times. The chain is built from TRBV2 and TRBJ2-3; possible D gene TRBD2, 5 bases. V was cut by 7 bases and J by 0 bases, with 17 bases left in between. The CDR3 consists of 16 residues. The germline gives CDR1 SNHLY, CDR2 FYNNEI. This CDR3 reads CASINKASGSTDTQYF. CDR3 coding DNA: TGTGCCAGCATTAATAAAGCCAGCGGTAGCACAGATACGCAGTATTTT.

The rearrangement uses TRBV5-1 and TRBJ1-4, with a possible D match to TRBD1 (6 bases). CDR3 length: 16 amino acids. V was shortened by 0 bases and J by 2 bases, with 11 bases between the two germline ends. Germline-derived CDR1 and CDR2 are SGHRS and YFSETQ. CDR3 in amino acids: CASSLAGGQTNEKLFF. The DNA for the CDR3 is TGCGCCAGCAGCTTGGCGGGGGGCCAGACTAATGAAAAACTGTTTTTT. The full variable domain, rest sourced from reference TRBV5-1 and TRBJ1-4, is KAGVTQTPRYLIKTRGQQVTLSCSPISGHRSVSWYQQTPGQGLQFLFEYFSETQRNKGNFPGRFSGRQFSNSRSEMNVSTLELGDSALYLCASSLAGGQTNEKLFFGSGTQLSVL.

The chain has TRBV7-3 and TRBJ1-5; D is uncertain. Trimming took off 3 bases at V and 3 bases at J, with 12 bases between the two ends. CDR1 and CDR2 from the germline V gene are SGHTA and FQGTGA. The length of the CDR3 is 15 residues. The CDR3 sequence: CASSFSRRLNQPQHF. CDR3 coding DNA: TGTGCCAGCAGCTTCTCGAGACGGCTCAATCAGCCCCAGCATTTT.

CDR3 in amino acids: CASSPLSTGSSYEQYF. The CDR3 bases are TGCGCCAGCAGCCCCCTCTCGACAGGTAGCTCCTACGAGCAGTACTTC. The chain links TRBV5-1 to TRBJ2-7; possible D gene TRBD1, 6 bases. The CDR3 loop spans 16 amino acids. Germline loops: CDR1 SGHRS, CDR2 YFSETQ. The germline V and J ends were trimmed by 4 bases and 0 bases, with 17 bases remaining between them.

The V and J genes are TRBV2 and TRBJ2-5, with D perhaps matching TRBD2 (6 bases). The DNA matches TRBJ2-7 better at its end, which makes the J call doubtful. CDR3 length: 15 residues. Germline CDR1 and CDR2: SNHLY and FYNNEI. The CDR3: CASSDGAGLSYEQYF. The CDR3 region has the DNA TGTGCCAGCAGTGACGGAGCGGGTCTCTCCTACGAGCAGTACTTC.

The chain is built from TRBV5-4 and TRBJ2-7; 10 nucleotides match TRBD1. Germline assignment: CDR1 SGHNT and CDR2 YYREEE (reference sequence). V trimming: 4 bases; J trimming: 5 bases; junction bases outside the gene matches: 6. The CDR3 runs to 14 residues. The CDR3 is CASSVIDRGHEQYF. In DNA, the CDR3 is TGTGCCAGCAGCGTAATAGACAGGGGGCACGAGCAGTACTTC.

The chain employs TRBV5-4 and TRBJ1-1, with D perhaps matching TRBD1 (6 bases). Trimming cost V 3 bases and J 0 bases, with 15 bases left between them. The CDR3 runs 16 residues. Per the germline V gene, CDR1 is SGHNT and CDR2 is YYREEE (reference sequence). CDR3 sequence: CASSSLGGAVNTEAFF. CDR3 nucleotide sequence: TGTGCCAGCAGCTCCCTAGGGGGGGCGGTGAACACTGAAGCTTTCTTT.

V gene TRBV5-1 combines with J gene TRBJ2-6, with unresolved D. Per germline, CDR1 SGHRS and CDR2 YFSETQ. The CDR3 has 16 residues. The V gene lost 1 base and the J gene lost 0 bases, with 8 bases spanning the gap. The CDR3 is CASSLSPISGANVLTF. The CDR3 bases are TGCGCCAGCAGCTTGAGTCCTATCTCTGGGGCCAACGTCCTGACTTTC.

V and J are TRBV9 and TRBJ1-4, with TRBD1 identical over 9 bases. The CDR3 runs to 15 residues. Germline values: CDR1 SGDLS, CDR2 YYNGEE. Losses at the gene ends were 0 bases for V and 8 bases for J; bases not matched to a gene: 5. The chain's CDR3 is CASSVGGQGDEKLFF. The CDR3 region has the DNA TGTGCCAGCAGCGTAGGGGGACAGGGAGACGAAAAACTGTTTTTT.

The chain carries TRBV4-2 and TRBJ1-1, with D unclear. Germline V gene data show CDR1 as LGHNA and CDR2 as YNFKEQ. The V gene lost 0 bases and the J gene lost 0 bases, with 8 bases spanning the gap. The CDR3 is 15 amino acids. CDR3 sequence (DNA): TGTGCCAGCAGCCAAGATATTAGACTGAACACTGAAGCTTTCTTT. Protein sequence: CASSQDIRLNTEAFF.

The V and J genes are TRBV4-1 and TRBJ2-1; D is undetermined. This CDR3 region has 16 residues. Trimming shortened V by 3 bases and J by 3 bases, and 15 bases separated the two germline ends. The germline V gene has CDR1 MGHRA and CDR2 YSYEKL. CDR3 region: CASSHSRRRNYNEQFF. The CDR3 DNA sequence: TGCGCCAGCAGCCACAGTAGAAGAAGGAACTACAATGAGCAGTTCTTC.

This clone was observed once. The chain is built from TRBV21-1 and TRBJ2-5; the tabulated D call, TRBD1, remains unverified against the DNA. TRBV21-1 is marked as a pseudogene. CDR3 length equals 16 residues. The CDR3 spells CASTSLGRIRQETQYF. The DNA of the CDR3 is TGTGCCAGCACCTCCTTGGGCAGAATACGACAAGAGACCCAGTACTTC.

The chain employs TRBV4-2 and TRBJ1-4, with TRBD1 matching over 8 bases. Per germline, CDR1 LGHNA and CDR2 YNFKEQ. The junction had 4 bases not matched to a gene; V was cut back by 3 bases and J by 7 bases. This CDR3 is built from 14 residues. This chain's CDR3 is CASSHAGTGEKLFF. The CDR3 bases are TGTGCCAGCAGCCATGCCGGGACAGGTGAAAAACTGTTTTTT.

CDR3 in DNA: TGTGCCAGTAGTTCCGGACAGGGCATTCATGGCTACACCTTC. It specifies CASSSGQGIHGYTF. The chain joins TRBV19 to TRBJ1-2; the match to TRBD1 covers 8 bases. J lost 6 bases, V lost 5 bases, and 8 bases had no gene match. CDR3 length: 14 amino acids. The germline gives CDR1 LNHDA, CDR2 SQIVND (reference sequence).

On this clone itself: One end of the junction fails to match germline, which may point to a read error. The chain is built from TRBV6-1 and TRBJ2-5; D unclear. Germline V gene data show CDR1 as MNHNS and CDR2 as SASEGT. CDR3 size: 12 residues. The CDR3 is CASSEDRVSADF. Written as DNA, the CDR3 is TGTGCCAGCAGTGAGGACCGGGTGTCTGCGGACTTC.

The chain recombines TRBV19 with TRBJ2-2, with D perhaps matching TRBD1 (6 bases). The CDR3 totals 14 residues. CDR1 is LNHDA, CDR2 SQIVND, per germline (reference sequence). V was shortened by 6 bases and J by 5 bases, with 13 bases between the two germline ends. The CDR3 spells CASRPQGWTGELFF. For the CDR3, the DNA is TGTGCCAGTAGACCACAGGGTTGGACCGGGGAGCTGTTTTTT. Together with reference TRBV19 and TRBJ2-2, the CDR3 gives the full variable domain: DGGITQSPKYLFRKEGQNVTLSCEQNLNHDAMYWYRQDPGQGLRLIYYSQIVNDFQKGDIAEGYSVSREKKESFPLTVTSAQKNPTAFYLCASRPQGWTGELFFGEGSRLTVL.

The chain carries TRBV28 and TRBJ1-1; a weak D match, TRBD1 (5 bases). Germline V lookup: CDR1 MDHEN, CDR2 SYDVKM. The V end was cut by 3 bases, the J end by 6 bases, with 11 bases between. The CDR3 has 13 residues. DNA of the CDR3: TGTGCCAGCAGTTTGGGAGGGGCTGCTGAAGCTTTCTTT. This gives the protein CASSLGGAAEAFF.

The chain recombines TRBV28 with TRBJ1-1; D remains unclear. The V gene's germline CDR1 is MDHEN and CDR2 SYDVKM. Trimming removed 6 bases from V and 0 bases from J, with 14 bases in between. The CDR3 contains 15 residues. This CDR3 is CASSPTVYMNTEAFF. CDR3 coding DNA: TGTGCCAGCAGCCCTACCGTTTACATGAACACTGAAGCTTTCTTT.

The V call is TRBV9, the J call TRBJ2-2; D is undetermined. The CDR3 is 15 residues long. Germline CDR1 and CDR2: SGDLS and YYNGEE. The V end was cut by 1 base, the J end by 5 bases, with 12 bases between. The CDR3 bases are TGTGCCAGCAGCGTATCACCCGTAGGAACCGGGGAGCTGTTTTTT. This encodes CASSVSPVGTGELFF.

The genes are TRBV7-6 and TRBJ2-1; 8 bases agree with TRBD2. V shed 3 bases, J shed 4 bases, and the junction held 5 bases outside the gene matches. This CDR3 has 15 residues. The germline V gene has CDR1 SGHVS and CDR2 FNYEAQ. CDR3 sequence: CASSLGVAGYNEQFF. CDR3 DNA: TGTGCCAGCAGCTTGGGGGTAGCGGGATACAATGAGCAGTTCTTC.

This clone came up once. This chain uses TRBV30 with TRBJ2-1; 13 bases map to TRBD2. CDR3 length: 16 amino acids. J was trimmed by 5 bases and V by 0 bases; bases with no gene match: 4. CDR1 is GTSNPN, CDR2 SVGIG, per germline (reference sequence). The CDR3 reads CAWSVSGTSGNNEQFF. In nucleotides, the CDR3 is TGTGCCTGGAGTGTGAGTGGGACTAGCGGGAACAATGAGCAGTTCTTC.

This rearrangement joins TRBV1 to TRBJ2-1; the table's D call, TRBD2, has no DNA check behind it. TRBV1 is listed as a pseudogene. The CDR3 is 22 residues long. The CDR3 DNA reads as TGCACCAGCAGCCAAGATCCCGGACGTTACCCAATTATTGCAGCGGGAGACGATGAGCAGTTCTTC. Amino acid sequence: CTSSQDPGRYPIIAAGDDEQFF.

The rearrangement links TRBV2 to TRBJ2-3, with 10 bases fitting TRBD2. The germline gives CDR1 SNHLY, CDR2 FYNNEI. Trimming took 7 bases from V and 4 from J; bases not matched to a gene: 5. The CDR3 has 14 residues. CDR3 sequence reads: CASTGTSVADTQYF. CDR3 sequence (DNA): TGTGCCAGCACCGGGACTAGCGTTGCAGATACGCAGTATTTT.

The rearrangement uses TRBV30 and TRBJ2-3; 12 nucleotides line up with TRBD2. J lost 3 bases, V lost 8 bases, and 21 bases had no gene match. Per germline, CDR1 GTSNPN and CDR2 SVGIG (reference sequence). This CDR3 has 19 residues. CDR3 sequence reads: CAGLHRASLAGGPTDTQYF. In DNA, the CDR3 is TGTGCCGGCCTTCACCGGGCTTCACTAGCGGGAGGCCCTACAGATACGCAGTATTTT.

V gene TRBV5-1 combines with J gene TRBJ1-2; D remains unclear. This CDR3 has 14 residues. With 0 bases removed from V and 4 bases from J, the gap between germline ends came to 10 bases. Germline V gene lookup returns CDR1 SGHRS and CDR2 YFSETQ. CDR3: CASSLGSDIYGYTF. In DNA form, the CDR3 reads TGCGCCAGCAGCTTGGGGTCCGACATCTATGGCTACACCTTC.